These 28 T cell receptor beta chains share one sample of origin, sequenced in a study of blood T cell repertoires in COVID-19. Method: immunoSEQ multiplex PCR; TCRdb's copy keeps in-frame clones and lacks some. The sample lists about 180,000 clones, roughly nine tenths occurring once. Input material: PBMCs or T cells enriched from blood (not recorded which). The receptor set was obtained from a human donor with acute COVID-19. The donor label of this sample is uncertain.

V usage is TRBV7-2 and J usage is TRBJ1-2; a possible D gene is TRBD1 (6 bases). Germline CDR1 and CDR2: SGHTA and FQGNSA. This CDR3 is 14 amino acids long. Trimming stripped 5 bases from V and 8 bases from J, with 18 bases between. This CDR3 is CASSLNRGEGGYTF. CDR3 nucleotides: TGTGCCAGCAGCCTAAATAGGGGGGAGGGAGGCTACACCTTC.

The chain links TRBV30 to TRBJ2-1; D might be TRBD2 (6 bases). CDR1 is GTSNPN, CDR2 SVGIG, per germline (reference sequence). There are 15 residues in the CDR3. Deletions cut 0 bases from V and 8 bases from J, with 17 bases between. DNA for the CDR3: TGTGCCTGGAGTGTACTCATCGGGGGTTCGCATGAGCAGTTCTTC. Translated: CAWSVLIGGSHEQFF.

The chain couples TRBV24-1 to TRBJ1-2; D is ambiguous. This CDR3 has 14 amino acids. Germline CDR1 KGHDR, CDR2 SFDVKD. The germline V and J ends were trimmed by 4 bases and 2 bases, with 10 bases remaining between them. The CDR3 sequence: CATSDSGRNYGYTF. CDR3 nucleotides: TGTGCCACCAGTGACAGCGGACGGAACTATGGCTACACCTTC.

This clone came up a few times. The chain carries TRBV24-1 and TRBJ2-5, with 10 bases lining up with TRBD1. V shed 3 bases, J shed 1 base, and the junction held 7 bases outside the gene matches. CDR3 size: 17 residues. Germline V CDR1 and CDR2: KGHDR, SFDVKD. The CDR3 nucleotides are TGTGCCACCAGTGATGAAACCGGGACAGGGGCCCAAGAGACCCAGTACTTC. As protein: CATSDETGTGAQETQYF.

In DNA, the CDR3 is TGCGCCAGCAGCTACGGGGATTATAGCAATCAGCCCCAGCATTTT. Its translation is CASSYGDYSNQPQHF. This chain links TRBV5-1 with TRBJ1-5; D remains ambiguous. The CDR3 is made up of 15 amino acids. V lost 3 bases and J lost 0, with 10 bases in between. From germline, CDR1 is SGHRS and CDR2 YFSETQ. The full variable domain, in which reference TRBV5-1 and TRBJ1-5 provide the parts outside the CDR3, is KAGVTQTPRYLIKTRGQQVTLSCSPISGHRSVSWYQQTPGQGLQFLFEYFSETQRNKGNFPGRFSGRQFSNSRSEMNVSTLELGDSALYLCASSYGDYSNQPQHFGDGTRLSIL.

V gene TRBV12-2 combines with J gene TRBJ2-4; TRBD2 is taken as the D call from the table, unchecked against the DNA. TRBV12-2 is an annotated pseudogene. The CDR3 is made up of 20 amino acids. DNA of the CDR3: TGTGCAAGTCGCTTATGGCTTCGGGGTGGGACTCCCCTAGCCAAAAACATTCAGTACTTC. Translating gives CASRLWLRGGTPLAKNIQYF.

The chain couples TRBV5-4 to TRBJ1-1, with a possible D match to TRBD1 (5 bases). Germline CDR1 SGHNT, CDR2 YYREEE (reference sequence). CDR3 length: 13 amino acids. V was pared by 1 base and J by 6 bases, with 10 bases between. CDR3 DNA: TGTGCCAGCAGCTTGTGGGGGGTCGCTGAAGCTTTCTTT. Translating it yields CASSLWGVAEAFF.

This chain joins TRBV5-1 and TRBJ2-7; D perhaps matches TRBD1 (6 bases). The germline gives CDR1 SGHRS, CDR2 YFSETQ. CDR3 size: 11 residues. V was cut by 3 bases and J by 6 bases, with 7 bases left in between. The CDR3, as DNA: TGCGCCAGCAGCTCAGGGGCCGAGCAGTACTTC. Protein product: CASSSGAEQYF.

The chain links TRBV18 to TRBJ1-6; unclear D gene. The CDR3 sequence is 14 residues long. In germline, CDR1 is KGHSH, CDR2 LQKENI. Trimming took off 4 bases at V and 8 bases at J, with 12 bases between the two ends. CDR3 DNA sequence: TGTGCCAGCTCACTTGACAACATCGATTCACCCCTCCACTTT. It encodes CASSLDNIDSPLHF. The full variable domain, rest sourced from reference TRBV18 and TRBJ1-6, is NAGVMQNPRHLVRRRGQEARLRCSPMKGHSHVYWYRQLPEEGLKFMVYLQKENIIDESGMPKERFSAEFPKEGPSILRIQQVVRGDSAAYFCASSLDNIDSPLHFGNGTRLTVT.

V is TRBV3-1 (or the pseudogene TRBV3-2) and J is TRBJ1-5; D not resolved. The V end lost 0 bases, the J end lost 6 bases, and 9 bases lay between the germline ends. The CDR3 loop spans 14 amino acids. In germline, CDR1 is LGHDT, CDR2 YNNKEL (reference sequence). The CDR3 coding sequence is TGTGCCAGCAGCCAAGAGGGCAGTGGTCAGCCCCAGCATTTT. Its protein is CASSQEGSGQPQHF.

This clone was found once. The chain employs TRBV29-1 and TRBJ1-1; D gene ambiguous. Germline V gives CDR1 SQVTM, CDR2 ANQGSEA. There are 14 residues in the CDR3. Trimming took off 6 bases at V and 0 bases at J, with 14 bases between the two ends. For the CDR3, the DNA is TGCAGCGTCTCCGGCAGGTTCATGAACACTGAAGCTTTCTTT. Encoded protein: CSVSGRFMNTEAFF.

The chain carries TRBV2 and TRBJ1-2; 10 bases fit TRBD1. The CDR3 has 15 residues. Germline V gives CDR1 SNHLY, CDR2 FYNNEI. V shed 6 bases, J shed 4 bases, and the junction held 8 bases outside the gene matches. The CDR3 sequence is CASRSYRDRGYGYTF. The DNA for the CDR3 is TGTGCCAGCAGGAGCTACCGGGACAGGGGCTATGGCTACACCTTC.

V usage is TRBV5-6 and J usage is TRBJ2-5, with no clear D. The CDR3 is made up of 14 amino acids. Trimming took off 4 bases at V and 2 bases at J, with 12 bases between the two ends. Germline assignment: CDR1 SGHDT and CDR2 YYEEEE. CDR3 amino acids: CASSILVNQETQYF. The CDR3, as DNA: TGTGCCAGCAGCATTTTAGTAAATCAAGAGACCCAGTACTTC.

The gene calls are TRBV7-9 and TRBJ2-3; D perhaps matches TRBD1 (6 bases). Germline V gene data show CDR1 as SEHNR and CDR2 as FQNEAQ (reference sequence). V lost 5 bases and J lost 7, with 19 bases in between. This CDR3 has 15 amino acids. The DNA of the CDR3 is TGTGCCAGCAGCGCCGAGATCCTGGGGGCATATACGCAGTATTTT. It specifies CASSAEILGAYTQYF.

V gene TRBV4-1 combines with J gene TRBJ1-5, with 12 positions matching TRBD1. The CDR3 is made up of 18 amino acids. The V and J ends lost 3 bases and 1 base, in that order; junction bases with no gene match: 7. CDR1 is MGHRA and CDR2 is YSYEKL in the germline V gene. The CDR3 is CASSHPGGQGASNQPQHF. The DNA of the CDR3 is TGCGCCAGCAGCCATCCCGGGGGACAGGGGGCAAGCAATCAGCCCCAGCATTTT.

The chain joins TRBV6-1 to TRBJ2-7, with 10 positions matching TRBD2. Germline lookup yields CDR1 MNHNS and CDR2 SASEGT. V shed 3 bases, J shed 7 bases, and the junction held 15 bases outside the gene matches. The CDR3 has 17 residues. CDR3 in DNA: TGTGCCAGCAGTGACGACCCAATAGCGGGGGGCCACTCAGAGCAGTACTTC. Translating gives CASSDDPIAGGHSEQYF.

In its sample, this clone was seen a few times. The chain combines TRBV19 with TRBJ1-5; D gene unclear. Trimming took off 5 bases at V and 4 bases at J, with 12 bases between the two ends. The CDR3 runs to 14 residues. Germline V CDR1 and CDR2: LNHDA, SQIVND (reference sequence). The CDR3 loop is CASSEGEENQPQHF. For the CDR3, the DNA is TGTGCCAGTAGTGAGGGTGAAGAGAATCAGCCCCAGCATTTT.

This chain connects TRBV4-1 to TRBJ2-7, with 12 nucleotides matching TRBD2. J gave up 0 bases and V 4 bases, and 1 base lay outside the gene matches. Germline-derived CDR1 and CDR2 are MGHRA and YSYEKL. The CDR3 length is 15 residues. Here the CDR3 reads CASSPGLAGSYEQYF. In nucleotides, the CDR3 is TGCGCCAGCAGCCCGGGACTAGCGGGCTCCTACGAGCAGTACTTC.

This clone was counted a few times. The V gene is TRBV3-1 (or the pseudogene TRBV3-2), the J gene TRBJ2-3; TRBD1 might be the D (5 bases). This CDR3 is 15 amino acids long. Germline V lookup: CDR1 LGHDT, CDR2 YNNKEL (reference sequence). V dropped 1 base and J dropped 2 bases, with 10 bases sitting between them. Written as DNA, the CDR3 is TGTGCCAGCAGCCAAGGGGGCAGTGCCACAGATACGCAGTATTTT. Residues: CASSQGGSATDTQYF.

In its sample, this clone was seen a few times. J is TRBJ1-5 and V is TRBV2, with D unresolved. The CDR3 consists of 13 residues. Between the trimmed V and J ends, which lost 3 bases and 6 bases, there was a span of 9 bases. Germline CDR1 SNHLY, CDR2 FYNNEI. The DNA of the CDR3 is TGTGCCAGCAGTGAGGCGGGGTCTCAGCCCCAGCATTTT. Translating gives CASSEAGSQPQHF.

This chain uses TRBV7-8 with TRBJ2-1, with TRBD1 matching 9 bases. CDR3 length: 16 residues. Per germline, CDR1 SGHVS and CDR2 FQNEAQ. V dropped 5 bases and J dropped 2; count of bases not matched to a gene: 7. The CDR3 nucleotides are TGTGCCAGCAGCGCGAGACAGGGGGGAGCCTACAATGAGCAGTTCTTC. This gives the protein CASSARQGGAYNEQFF.

The gene calls are TRBV25-1 and TRBJ1-6; weak D call: TRBD1 (5 bases). This CDR3 has 18 residues. The ends were cut back, 2 bases at V and 2 bases at J, with 16 bases in the middle. Germline values: CDR1 MGHDK, CDR2 SYGVNS. CDR3 DNA: TGTGCCAGCAGTGAAACAGGAGTGGGGATCCCCTATAATTCACCCCTCCACTTT. Protein product: CASSETGVGIPYNSPLHF.

This clone was seen just once. CDR3 bases: TGTGCCAGCAGTGAATACGGCGGGGGCACTGGGGAGACCCAGTACTTC. It yields the protein CASSEYGGGTGETQYF. This rearrangement joins TRBV6-1 to TRBJ2-5, with D possibly being TRBD2 (7 bases). The CDR3 loop spans 16 amino acids. Trimming stripped 2 bases from V and 5 bases from J, with 18 bases between. Germline loops: CDR1 MNHNS, CDR2 SASEGT.

This clone appeared a single time. The rearrangement uses TRBV6-5 and TRBJ1-2; TRBD1 is a possible D gene (6 bases). Trimming pared 7 bases from V and 0 bases from J, leaving 15 bases between. The length of the CDR3 is 15 residues. The germline CDR1 and CDR2 sequences are MNHEY and SVGAGI. The CDR3 nucleotides read TGTGCCAGCAAGTACCGGGACACGCCTAACTATGGCTACACCTTC. It is translated as CASKYRDTPNYGYTF.

The rearrangement uses TRBV24-1 and TRBJ2-2, with a possible D match to TRBD2 (6 bases). CDR1 KGHDR and CDR2 SFDVKD come from the germline V gene. This CDR3 has 16 amino acids. V shed 0 bases and J shed 1 base, with 8 bases lying between them. The CDR3 is CATSDLQGGNTGELFF. CDR3 DNA sequence: TGTGCCACCAGTGATTTGCAGGGAGGGAACACCGGGGAGCTGTTTTTT.

The rearrangement uses TRBV27 and TRBJ2-5, with a possible D match to TRBD1 (6 bases). V was pared by 8 bases and J by 5 bases, with 15 bases between. The CDR3 has 13 amino acids. From germline, CDR1 is MNHEY and CDR2 SMNVEV (reference sequence). CDR3 in DNA: TGTGCCAGCGGGGGCCGGGGCGTCGAGACCCAGTACTTC. The encoded protein is CASGGRGVETQYF.

This sequence joins TRBV24-1 and TRBJ2-3; 10 bases are shared with TRBD1. The junction had 7 bases not matched to a gene; V was cut back by 4 bases and J by 7 bases. This CDR3 has 15 residues. Per the germline V gene, CDR1 is KGHDR and CDR2 is SFDVKD. DNA of the CDR3: TGTGCCACCAGTGAGGGGGGACAGGGGTGGAATACGCAGTATTTT. Its protein is CATSEGGQGWNTQYF.

The rearrangement uses TRBV2 and TRBJ2-7, with 8 positions matching TRBD2. The germline gives CDR1 SNHLY, CDR2 FYNNEI. The CDR3 is made up of 14 amino acids. Germline trimming cut 5 bases from V and 4 bases from J; bases unmatched to any gene: 7. CDR3 DNA sequence: TGTGCCAGCAGTCCCGTGATAGCGGGATACGAGCAGTACTTC. Translating it yields CASSPVIAGYEQYF.